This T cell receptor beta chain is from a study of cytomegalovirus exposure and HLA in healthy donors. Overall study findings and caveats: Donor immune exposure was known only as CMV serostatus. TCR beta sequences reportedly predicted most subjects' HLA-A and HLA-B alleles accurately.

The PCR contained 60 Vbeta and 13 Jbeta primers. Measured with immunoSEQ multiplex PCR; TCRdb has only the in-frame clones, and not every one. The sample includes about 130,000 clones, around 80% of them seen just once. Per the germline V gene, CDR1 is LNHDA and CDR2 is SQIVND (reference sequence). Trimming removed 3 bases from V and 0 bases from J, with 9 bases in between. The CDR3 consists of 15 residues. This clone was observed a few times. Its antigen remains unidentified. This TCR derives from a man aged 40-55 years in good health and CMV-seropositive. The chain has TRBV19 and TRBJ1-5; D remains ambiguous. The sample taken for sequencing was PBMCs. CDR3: CASSINPLSNQPQHF. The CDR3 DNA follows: TGTGCCAGTAGTATTAACCCACTTAGCAATCAGCCCCAGCATTTT.